These 32 T cell receptor beta chains came from one sample sequenced in a study of T cell responses to AZD1222 COVID-19 vaccine. Using immunoSEQ multiplex PCR, the repertoire was profiled, and TCRdb retains in-frame clones only, with some absent. The sample carries around 180,000 clones, 85% to 95% recorded once. The sample here was peripheral blood, taken 28 days after the second AZD1222 dose. These receptors all come from an adult who received the AZD1222 COVID-19 vaccine.

This clone came up a few times. The chain has TRBV6-2 or TRBV6-3 and TRBJ1-6; D remains ambiguous. Between the trimmed V and J ends, which lost 5 bases and 8 bases, there was a span of 13 bases. This CDR3 has 14 residues. The germline V gene encodes CDR1 MNHEY and CDR2 SVGEGT. This chain's CDR3 is CASSVTTRDSPLHF. CDR3 sequence (DNA): TGTGCCAGCAGTGTTACCACACGGGATTCACCCCTCCACTTT.

The chain couples TRBV6-5 to TRBJ1-3, with D hard to call. Per germline, CDR1 MNHEY and CDR2 SVGAGI. CDR3 length: 13 amino acids. V was pared by 2 bases and J by 3 bases, with 5 bases between. The CDR3 coding sequence is TGTGCCAGCAGTTACCTGGGTGGAAACACCATATATTTT. As protein: CASSYLGGNTIYF.

The genes are TRBV24-1 and TRBJ2-7; 9 bases are a match to TRBD1. In germline, CDR1 is KGHDR, CDR2 SFDVKD. After removal of 3 bases from V and 3 bases from J, the junction contained 5 bases not matched to a gene. This CDR3 is built from 15 residues. CDR3 protein: CATSDPGTGYYEQYF. In DNA, the CDR3 is TGTGCCACCAGTGATCCCGGGACAGGGTACTACGAGCAGTACTTC.

The V call is TRBV7-9, the J call TRBJ1-2; D is ambiguous. CDR1 SEHNR and CDR2 FQNEAQ come from the germline V gene (reference sequence). V shed 5 bases and J shed 7 bases, with 8 bases lying between them. This CDR3 spans 11 amino acids. CDR3 coding DNA: TGTGCCAGCAGCCGAGTCGGTGGCTACACCTTC. Its translation: CASSRVGGYTF.

The chain carries TRBV6-1 and TRBJ2-1; D remains unclear. The CDR3 spans 14 residues. Germline V gene data show CDR1 as MNHNS and CDR2 as SASEGT. V lost 2 bases, J lost 3 bases, and 8 bases lay in between. The CDR3 is CASSEMISYNEQFF. For the CDR3, the DNA is TGTGCCAGCAGTGAAATGATTAGCTACAATGAGCAGTTCTTC.

This clone appeared a few times. The chain is built from TRBV4-1 and TRBJ2-7; D unclear. Trimming took 1 base from V and 3 from J, leaving 7 bases between them. The CDR3 has 13 residues. In germline, CDR1 is MGHRA, CDR2 YSYEKL. The CDR3, as DNA: TGCGCCAGCAGCCAAGCCACTAACTACGAGCAGTACTTC. Encoded protein: CASSQATNYEQYF.

This clone was seen a few times. Other DNA sequences in this specimen translate into the identical CDR3. The V gene is TRBV10-3, the J gene TRBJ1-2, with TRBD1 matching 9 bases. The CDR3 spans 11 residues. V lost 9 bases and J lost 5; bases outside the gene matches: 1. From germline, CDR1 is ENHRY and CDR2 SYGVKD. The CDR3 bases are TGTGCCATTGGGACAGGGTATGGCTACACCTTC. The encoded protein is CAIGTGYGYTF.

This sequence joins TRBV6-5 and TRBJ2-2, with 8 bases identical to TRBD1. Looked up from germline, CDR1 is MNHEY and CDR2 is SVGAGI. This CDR3 has 16 residues. J lost 1 base, V lost 2 bases, and 3 bases had no gene match. This CDR3 reads CASSYAGGGNTGELFF. CDR3 in DNA: TGTGCCAGCAGTTACGCAGGGGGCGGGAACACCGGGGAGCTGTTTTTT.

The gene calls are TRBV7-9 and TRBJ1-4, with TRBD1 as a possible D gene (6 bases). This CDR3 has 15 residues. CDR1 SEHNR and CDR2 FQNEAQ come from the germline V gene (reference sequence). V shed 4 bases and J shed 1 base, with 10 bases lying between them. In nucleotides, the CDR3 is TGTGCCAGCAGCTCAGGACAGATAACTAATGAAAAACTGTTTTTT. This encodes CASSSGQITNEKLFF.

The chain employs TRBV28 and TRBJ1-2; 9 bases line up with TRBD1. The CDR3 runs to 17 residues. Germline lookup yields CDR1 MDHEN and CDR2 SYDVKM. Trimming removed 4 bases from V and 5 bases from J; junction bases left unmatched: 14. The CDR3 loop reads CASSSPGTGQLRYGYTF. DNA of the CDR3: TGTGCCAGCAGTTCCCCCGGGACAGGGCAGTTAAGATATGGCTACACCTTC.

The V call is TRBV28, the J call TRBJ2-1, with 10 nucleotides matching TRBD2. The CDR3 runs to 13 residues. CDR1 is MDHEN, CDR2 SYDVKM, per germline. V shed 5 bases and J 7 bases; nucleotides not matched to a gene: 2. For the CDR3, the DNA is TGTGCCAGCAGTGAGGGACTAGCGAATGAGCAGTTCTTC. It is translated as CASSEGLANEQFF.

This chain joins TRBV12-3 or TRBV12-4 and TRBJ2-1; 8 bases are shared with TRBD2. Trimming at V came to 7 bases and at J to 9 bases, leaving 5 bases not matched to a gene. The CDR3 runs to 12 residues. The CDR3 here is CASKAGASEQFF. The CDR3 nucleotides are TGTGCCAGCAAAGCGGGAGCGAGTGAGCAGTTCTTC.

The chain recombines TRBV9 with TRBJ1-1; 10 bases are a match to TRBD1. Trimming cost V 3 bases and J 6 bases; bases outside gene matches: 23. Germline CDR1 is SGDLS and CDR2 is YYNGEE. The CDR3 is made up of 20 amino acids. DNA of the CDR3: TGTGCCAGCAGCGCCCTCCCATTTTCCGGGACAGGGGTCGGAAAGTCTGAAGCTTTCTTT. Translated, it gives CASSALPFSGTGVGKSEAFF.

This clone was seen once. This chain connects TRBV6-5 to TRBJ1-6; tentative D call: TRBD1 (5 bases). The CDR3 length is 14 residues. Looked up from germline, CDR1 is MNHEY and CDR2 is SVGAGI. V was clipped by 5 bases and J by 5 bases, with 10 bases between them. CDR3 nucleotide sequence: TGTGCCAGCAGTATAAAGGACAATAATTCACCCCTCCACTTT. The encoded protein is CASSIKDNNSPLHF.

The chain links TRBV3-1 (or the pseudogene TRBV3-2) to TRBJ2-4, with a tentative D call TRBD1 (5 bases). Germline V gene lookup returns CDR1 LGHDT and CDR2 YNNKEL (reference sequence). This CDR3 is 17 amino acids long. V lost 0 bases and J lost 0, with 12 bases in between. CDR3 sequence: CASSQEPGPLAKNIQYF. The CDR3 DNA is TGTGCCAGCAGCCAAGAGCCAGGGCCCCTAGCCAAAAACATTCAGTACTTC.

The genes are TRBV5-8 and TRBJ1-1; D ambiguous. This CDR3 contains 14 residues. Trimming removed 1 base from V and 0 bases from J, with 7 bases in between. Germline V lookup: CDR1 SGHTS, CDR2 YDEGEE. The CDR3 DNA follows: TGTGCCAGCAGCTTGAGAGAGATGAACACTGAAGCTTTCTTT. Protein sequence: CASSLREMNTEAFF.

The V gene is TRBV10-1, the J gene TRBJ2-5; no firm D call. This CDR3 spans 14 amino acids. CDR1 is WNHNN, CDR2 SYGVQD, per germline (reference sequence). Deletions cut 1 base from V and 4 bases from J, with 10 bases between. This CDR3 reads CASSEYRNRETQYF. For the CDR3, the DNA is TGCGCCAGCAGTGAGTACAGAAATCGAGAGACCCAGTACTTC.

The V call is TRBV7-9, the J call TRBJ2-7; weak D call: TRBD2 (6 bases). Deletions cut 3 bases from V and 5 bases from J, with 20 bases between. This CDR3 is 16 amino acids long. Germline CDR1 and CDR2: SEHNR and FQNEAQ (reference sequence). The CDR3 reads CASSFTETSFSDEQYF. The DNA for the CDR3 is TGTGCCAGCAGCTTTACGGAGACTAGTTTCTCGGACGAGCAGTACTTC.

The gene calls are TRBV30 and TRBJ2-5; 10 nucleotides agree with TRBD2. The CDR3 extends over 14 amino acids. Germline CDR1 and CDR2: GTSNPN and SVGIG (reference sequence). With V trimmed by 2 bases and J by 3 bases, 3 bases remained unmatched. In DNA, the CDR3 is TGTGCCTGGAGTACTAGCGGGATTAAAGAGACCCAGTACTTC. The encoded protein is CAWSTSGIKETQYF.

This chain uses TRBV4-3 with TRBJ1-5; weak D call: TRBD1 (5 bases). Germline-derived CDR1 and CDR2 are LGHNA and YSLEER. The CDR3 length is 13 residues. V was shortened by 0 bases and J by 7 bases, with 7 bases between the two germline ends. This CDR3 reads CASSQDQGQPQHF. CDR3 DNA: TGCGCCAGCAGCCAAGATCAGGGACAGCCCCAGCATTTT.

The gene calls are TRBV28 and TRBJ2-7; 7 bases are a match to TRBD1. CDR3 length equals 16 residues. CDR1 is MDHEN, CDR2 SYDVKM, per germline. Germline trimming cut 4 bases from V and 5 bases from J; bases unmatched to any gene: 14. CDR3: CASSSREGAAGDEQYF. CDR3 nucleotides: TGTGCCAGCAGTTCCAGAGAGGGGGCCGCCGGTGACGAGCAGTACTTC.

The chain links TRBV12-3 or TRBV12-4 to TRBJ2-7, with no clear D. V was shortened by 3 bases and J by 1 base, with 4 bases between the two germline ends. CDR3 length equals 12 residues. The CDR3 coding sequence is TGTGCCAGCAGTTTTCATTCCTACGAGCAGTACTTC. Amino acid sequence: CASSFHSYEQYF.

This chain joins TRBV7-8 and TRBJ1-1, with unresolved D. V lost 0 bases, J lost 5 bases, and 7 bases lay in between. The CDR3 spans 13 residues. Looked up from germline, CDR1 is SGHVS and CDR2 is FQNEAQ. DNA for the CDR3: TGTGCCAGCAGCTTAGCGCGGGTTACTGAAGCTTTCTTT. This gives the protein CASSLARVTEAFF.

The chain employs TRBV7-3 and TRBJ2-1; 7 bases map to TRBD1. The CDR3 length is 16 residues. Looked up from germline, CDR1 is SGHTA and CDR2 is FQGTGA. With V trimmed by 2 bases and J by 7 bases, 11 bases remained unmatched. The CDR3 bases are TGTGCCAGCAGCTTAGGAGTCCGACAGGGCTTTAATGAGCAGTTCTTC. It codes for CASSLGVRQGFNEQFF.

The chain couples TRBV28 to TRBJ2-7; 7 positions match TRBD1. There are 15 residues in the CDR3. V shed 5 bases and J 0 bases; nucleotides not matched to a gene: 7. Germline V lookup: CDR1 MDHEN, CDR2 SYDVKM. In DNA form, the CDR3 reads TGTGCCAGCAGTGTCCCGGGACAGCTCTCCTACGAGCAGTACTTC. Amino acid sequence: CASSVPGQLSYEQYF.

This clone is a singleton in its sample. The chain joins TRBV19 to TRBJ1-1, with 7 bases lining up with TRBD1. This CDR3 has 12 amino acids. V dropped 5 bases and J dropped 10; count of bases not matched to a gene: 7. Per germline, CDR1 LNHDA and CDR2 SQIVND (reference sequence). CDR3 in amino acids: CASSDTGDGAFF. The CDR3 DNA follows: TGTGCCAGTAGTGACACAGGGGACGGAGCTTTCTTT.

The chain has TRBV18 and TRBJ1-5, with D uncertain. CDR1 is KGHSH and CDR2 is LQKENI in the germline V gene. The CDR3 sequence is 14 residues long. The ends were cut back, 4 bases at V and 3 bases at J, with 10 bases in the middle. Here the CDR3 reads CASSLARFNQPQHF. CDR3 DNA: TGTGCCAGCTCACTTGCCAGGTTCAATCAGCCCCAGCATTTT.

V is TRBV5-8 and J is TRBJ2-7, with 9 nucleotides matching TRBD1. J lost 3 bases, V lost 4 bases, and 8 bases had no gene match. CDR1 SGHTS and CDR2 YDEGEE come from the germline V gene. The length of the CDR3 is 15 residues. CDR3 loop: CASSVLGTGNYEQYF. In nucleotides, the CDR3 is TGTGCCAGCAGCGTCTTAGGGACAGGGAACTACGAGCAGTACTTC. The full variable domain, with the rest looked up from reference TRBV5-8 and TRBJ2-7, is EAGVTQSPTHLIKTRGQQATLRCSPISGHTSVYWYQQALGLGLQFLLWYDEGEERNRGNFPPRFSGRQFPNYSSELNVNALELEDSALYLCASSVLGTGNYEQYFGPGTRLTVT.

The chain recombines TRBV19 with TRBJ2-7, with D possibly TRBD2 on 6 matching bases. The V gene's germline CDR1 is LNHDA and CDR2 SQIVND (reference sequence). The CDR3 sequence is 14 residues long. V gave up 2 bases and J gave up 6 bases, with 14 bases separating them. The DNA of the CDR3 is TGTGCCAGTAGTATAACGGGAGACCTCTCCGAGCAGTACTTC. Translating it yields CASSITGDLSEQYF.

V usage is TRBV4-1 and J usage is TRBJ2-2; the match to TRBD1 covers 7 bases. V lost 1 base, J lost 1 base, and 3 bases stayed unmatched. Germline CDR1 and CDR2: MGHRA and YSYEKL. CDR3 length: 16 amino acids. Written as DNA, the CDR3 is TGCGCCAGCAGCCAAGCGACAGGGCGGAACACCGGGGAGCTGTTTTTT. The encoded protein is CASSQATGRNTGELFF.

The V and J genes are TRBV4-3 and TRBJ1-1, with TRBD1 matching 7 bases. CDR1 and CDR2 from the germline V gene are LGHNA and YSLEER. V was pared by 1 base and J by 4 bases, with 12 bases of the junction left unmatched. The CDR3 has 17 amino acids. Here the CDR3 reads CASSQGLAGGTGTEAFF. The CDR3 DNA follows: TGCGCCAGCAGCCAAGGTCTGGCAGGGGGGACGGGCACTGAAGCTTTCTTT.

V is TRBV5-1 and J is TRBJ2-3; 8 bases agree with TRBD2. J lost 5 bases, V lost 2 bases, and 10 bases had no gene match. CDR1 is SGHRS, CDR2 YFSETQ, per germline. This CDR3 has 16 residues. CDR3 protein: CASSFAISGEGDTQYF. In DNA, the CDR3 is TGCGCCAGCAGCTTCGCTATTAGCGGGGAGGGAGATACGCAGTATTTT.